This TCR beta chain appears in the sequencing data of a study of identical twins' blood T cells. Study-wide context: Roughly 50 million reads covered about 6 alpha-chain and about 6 beta-chain libraries.

Each TCR cDNA library carried sample-specific barcodes on both ends. TCRdb re-called the 5' RACE reads through MiXCR, storing one row per CDR3 protein. In the table there are a few hundred thousand distinct CDR3 sequences, 28% of which are singletons. The length of the CDR3 is 13 residues. Trimming removed 1 base at V and 4 bases at J, with 7 bases between. CDR1 is MGHRA and CDR2 is YSYEKL in the germline V gene. Whole-study results and caveats: Twins shared more top CDR3 clonotypes than unrelated donors did. Twin repertoire similarity may partly reflect shared environment.

In its sample, this clonotype was seen a few times. The antigen is undetermined. Source material: PBMCs. The chain employs TRBV4-1 and TRBJ1-1; D remains ambiguous. This sequence originates from a woman aged 18-49 years in good health. The CDR3 is CASSQGTVTEAFF. CDR3 nucleotides: TGCGCCAGCAGCCAAGGGACGGTCACTGAAGCTTTCTTT.